This T cell receptor beta chain was profiled in a study of regulatory T cells in long-lasting Graves disease. General study findings and limits: With persistent disease, TRBV28, TRBJ1-2 and TRBJ2-5 were the favored segments. Whereas new patients shared some 990 public clonotypes, persistent patients shared more, at under 3,500. Possibly, too few samples lowered accuracy.

CDR1 is MNHEY, CDR2 SVGAGI, per germline. V lost 2 bases and J lost 1; bases outside the gene matches: 10. The CDR3 is 18 residues long. Time point in this sample: persistent/refractory GD, antithyroid drugs over 5 years with positive TRAb. After RNA was extracted from PBMCs, the TCR library was made from it. This clonotype appeared a few times. Its antigen remains unknown. Investigators prepared the TCR beta libraries by applying iRepertoire HTBI primers and Arm-PCR of CDR3 regions. Authors' analysis steps: Across all samples, approximately 64 TRBV segments and 15 or so TRBJ segments were identified. Via MiXCR, TCRdb re-called the multiplex PCR reads, giving one row per CDR3 protein. The V and J calls come from TCRdb's annotation, not from the publication. The profile shows roughly 700,000 distinct CDR3 sequences, about 30% of them singletons.

The input for sequencing was peripheral blood mononuclear cells (PBMCs), taken when the disease was refractory, from a patient treated with antithyroid drugs. This TCR derives from a female donor with Graves disease. This sequence joins TRBV6-5 and TRBJ1-2; 10 nucleotides align to TRBD1. CDR3 DNA sequence: TGTGCCAGCAGTTACCTCGGGACAGGGGCTTCCTATAACTATGGCTACACCTTC. Encoded protein: CASSYLGTGASYNYGYTF.